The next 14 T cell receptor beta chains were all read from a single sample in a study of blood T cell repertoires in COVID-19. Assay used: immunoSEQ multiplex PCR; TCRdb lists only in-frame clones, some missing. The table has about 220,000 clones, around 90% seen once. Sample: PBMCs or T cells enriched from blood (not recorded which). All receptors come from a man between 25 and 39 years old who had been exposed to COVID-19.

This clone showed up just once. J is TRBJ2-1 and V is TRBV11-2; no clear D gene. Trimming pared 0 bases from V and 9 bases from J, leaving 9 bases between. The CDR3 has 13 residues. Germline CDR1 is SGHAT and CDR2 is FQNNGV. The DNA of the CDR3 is TGTGCCAGCAGCTTAGATACGCTACTTGAGCAGTTCTTC. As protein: CASSLDTLLEQFF. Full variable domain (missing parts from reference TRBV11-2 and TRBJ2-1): EAGVAQSPRYKIIEKRQSVAFWCNPISGHATLYWYQQILGQGPKLLIQFQNNGVVDDSQLPKDRFSAERLKGVDSTLKIQPAKLEDSAVYLCASSLDTLLEQFFGPGTRLTVL.

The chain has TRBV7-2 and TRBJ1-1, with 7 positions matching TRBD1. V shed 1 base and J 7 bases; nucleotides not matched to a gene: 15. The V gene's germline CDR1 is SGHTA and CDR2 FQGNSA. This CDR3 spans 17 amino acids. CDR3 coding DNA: TGTGCCAGCAGCTTAGTCGGGACAGCGAACCTCCAACTTGAAGCTTTCTTT. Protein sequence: CASSLVGTANLQLEAFF.

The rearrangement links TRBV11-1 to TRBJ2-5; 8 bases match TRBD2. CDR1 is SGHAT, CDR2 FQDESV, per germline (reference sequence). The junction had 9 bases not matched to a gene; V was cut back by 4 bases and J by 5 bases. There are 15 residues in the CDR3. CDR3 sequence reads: CASSSRASGGETQYF. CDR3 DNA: TGTGCCAGCAGCTCCCGGGCTTCGGGAGGGGAGACCCAGTACTTC.

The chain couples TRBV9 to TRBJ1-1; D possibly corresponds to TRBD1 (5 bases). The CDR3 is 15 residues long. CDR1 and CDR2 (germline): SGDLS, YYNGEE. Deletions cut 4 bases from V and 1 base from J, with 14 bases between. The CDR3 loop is CASSPRLTENTEAFF. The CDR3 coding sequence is TGTGCCAGCAGCCCACGGTTGACAGAGAACACTGAAGCTTTCTTT.

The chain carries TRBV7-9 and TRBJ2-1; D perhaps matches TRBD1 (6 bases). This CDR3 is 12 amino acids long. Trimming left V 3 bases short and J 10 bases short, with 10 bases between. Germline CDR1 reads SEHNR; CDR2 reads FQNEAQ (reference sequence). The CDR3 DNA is TGTGCCAGCAGCTTCACCGGGACAGAGCAGTTCTTC. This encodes CASSFTGTEQFF.

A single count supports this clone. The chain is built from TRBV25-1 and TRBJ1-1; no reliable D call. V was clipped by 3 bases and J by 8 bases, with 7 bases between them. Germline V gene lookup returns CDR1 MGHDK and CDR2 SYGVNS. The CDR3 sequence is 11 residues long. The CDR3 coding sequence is TGTGCCAGCAGTGATCCGCGCGAAGCTTTCTTT. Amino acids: CASSDPREAFF.

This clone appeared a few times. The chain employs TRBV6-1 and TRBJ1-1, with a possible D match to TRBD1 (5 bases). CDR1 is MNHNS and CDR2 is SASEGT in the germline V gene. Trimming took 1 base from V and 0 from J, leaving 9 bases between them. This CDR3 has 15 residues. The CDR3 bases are TGTGCCAGCAGTGAAGTTGTAGGGGTGAACACTGAAGCTTTCTTT. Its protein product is CASSEVVGVNTEAFF.

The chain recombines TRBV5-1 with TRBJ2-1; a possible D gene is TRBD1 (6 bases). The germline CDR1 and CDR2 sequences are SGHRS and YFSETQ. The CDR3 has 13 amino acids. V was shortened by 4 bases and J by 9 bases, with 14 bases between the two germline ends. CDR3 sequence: CASSPEQGGEQFF. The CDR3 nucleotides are TGCGCCAGCAGCCCAGAACAGGGCGGTGAGCAGTTCTTC.

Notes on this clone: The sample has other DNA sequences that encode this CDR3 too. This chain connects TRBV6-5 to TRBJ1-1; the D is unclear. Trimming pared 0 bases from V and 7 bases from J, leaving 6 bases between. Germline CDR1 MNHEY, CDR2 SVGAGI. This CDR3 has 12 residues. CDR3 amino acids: CASSYSRGEAFF. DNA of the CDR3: TGTGCCAGCAGTTACTCGCGGGGTGAAGCTTTCTTT.

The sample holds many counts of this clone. The CDR3 DNA is TGTGCCAGCTCCCCGACAGGGGCGGATTCACCCCTCCACTTT. This sequence encodes CASSPTGADSPLHF. V usage is TRBV18 and J usage is TRBJ1-6; 8 positions match TRBD1. V was clipped by 6 bases and J by 8 bases; unmatched bases: 6. The CDR3 totals 14 residues. The germline gives CDR1 KGHSH, CDR2 LQKENI.

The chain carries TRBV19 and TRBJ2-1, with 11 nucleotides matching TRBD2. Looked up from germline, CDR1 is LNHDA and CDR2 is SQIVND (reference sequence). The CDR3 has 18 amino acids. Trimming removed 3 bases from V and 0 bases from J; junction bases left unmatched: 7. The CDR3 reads CASSITSGGTSSYNEQFF. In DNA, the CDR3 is TGTGCCAGTAGTATCACTAGCGGGGGTACGAGCTCCTACAATGAGCAGTTCTTC.

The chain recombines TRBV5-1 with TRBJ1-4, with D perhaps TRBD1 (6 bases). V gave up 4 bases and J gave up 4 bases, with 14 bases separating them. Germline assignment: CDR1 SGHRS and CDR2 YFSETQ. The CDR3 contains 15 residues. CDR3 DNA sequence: TGCGCCAGCAGCCGCTTTCCAGGGGATAATGAAAAACTGTTTTTT. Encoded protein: CASSRFPGDNEKLFF.

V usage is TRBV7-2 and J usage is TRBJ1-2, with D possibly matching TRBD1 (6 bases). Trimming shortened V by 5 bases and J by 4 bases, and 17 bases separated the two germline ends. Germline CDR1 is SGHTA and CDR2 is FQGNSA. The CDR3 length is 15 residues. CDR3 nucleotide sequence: TGTGCCAGCAGCCCAGATACAGGGTTTACCTATGGCTACACCTTC. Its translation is CASSPDTGFTYGYTF.

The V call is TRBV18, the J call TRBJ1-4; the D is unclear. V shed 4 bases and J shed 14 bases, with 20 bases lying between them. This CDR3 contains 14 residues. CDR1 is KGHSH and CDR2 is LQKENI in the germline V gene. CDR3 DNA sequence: TGTGCCAGCTCACTGAATACCCGCACGGGGTGGCTGTTTTTT. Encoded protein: CASSLNTRTGWLFF.